This is a list of T cell receptor beta chains from one sample in a study of STAT5B mutations in CD4+ large granular lymphocyte leukemia. Here immunoSEQ multiplex PCR was the method, and the copy in TCRdb shows in-frame clones only, minus some. The table has 40,000 to 50,000 clones, 80% to 85% seen once. The specimen sequenced was CD4+ T cells from blood buffy coats. The receptors were gathered from a human donor in good health. CDR3s include the opening cysteine and the closing phenylalanine or tryptophan. D genes are given only for firm matches. Clone size is shown for a subset of rows, as once, few, many or a class of expanded clone.

J gene,D gene,V gene,clone size,CDR3 protein,CDR3 DNA
TRBJ2-5,TRBD2,TRBV2,NA,CASSEDSGGGRETQYF,TGTGCCAGCAGTGAGGATAGCGGGGGGGGGCGAGAGACCCAGTACTTC
TRBJ1-5,TRBD1,TRBV2,NA,CASRQDRGSGQPQHF,TGTGCCAGCAGGCAAGACAGGGGAAGCGGTCAGCCCCAGCATTTT
TRBJ1-1,TRBD1,TRBV18,once,CASSRGQGAAEAFF,TGTGCCAGCTCCCGGGGACAGGGGGCAGCTGAAGCTTTCTTT
TRBJ1-2,NA,TRBV6-1,NA,CASSQLVAGLYGYTF,TGTGCCAGCAGCCAATTGGTCGCAGGGCTCTATGGCTACACCTTC
TRBJ1-3,NA,TRBV6-1,NA,CASSEGRVGNTIYF,TGTGCCAGCAGTGAAGGCAGGGTCGGAAACACCATATATTTT
TRBJ1-3,NA,TRBV29-1,NA,CSVEGGNTIYF,TGCAGCGTTGAGGGTGGAAACACCATATATTTT
TRBJ2-3,TRBD1,TRBV5-1,NA,CASSWGDRDTDTQYF,TGCGCCAGCAGCTGGGGGGACAGGGACACAGATACGCAGTATTTT
TRBJ1-6,NA,TRBV29-1,NA,CSVGQGLLGNSPPHF,TGCAGCGTTGGGCAGGGACTTCTAGGGAATTCACCCCCCCACTTT
TRBJ1-2,NA,TRBV6-1,NA,CASSEAPGRLTGYTF,TGTGCCAGCAGTGAAGCTCCGGGACGGCTGACGGGCTACACCTTC
TRBJ1-5,NA,TRBV6-6,NA,CASSAGAYSQPQHF,TGTGCCAGCAGTGCAGGGGCGTATTCCCAGCCCCAGCATTTT
TRBJ2-1,TRBD2,TRBV6-1,NA,CASRASTSGTYEQFF,TGTGCCAGCAGAGCTAGTACTAGCGGGACCTATGAGCAGTTCTTC
TRBJ2-7,NA,TRBV2,NA,CASSEVVGSGAEQYF,TGTGCCAGCAGTGAAGTGGTCGGGAGCGGAGCCGAGCAGTACTTC
TRBJ2-6,TRBD1,TRBV4-1,once,CASSQDSGQGWANVLTF,TGCGCCAGCAGCCAAGATAGCGGACAGGGCTGGGCCAACGTCCTGACTTTC
TRBJ2-7,NA,TRBV19,few,CATSLVGSYEQYF,TGTGCCACCTCATTGGTGGGGTCCTACGAGCAGTACTTC
TRBJ2-7,NA,TRBV11-2,NA,CASSLGQGPYEQYF,TGTGCCAGCAGCTTAGGTCAGGGGCCCTACGAGCAGTACTTC
TRBJ1-1,NA,TRBV11-3,NA,CASSLESAGSTEAFF,TGTGCCAGCAGCTTAGAATCCGCAGGGAGCACTGAAGCTTTCTTT
TRBJ1-5,NA,TRBV6-1,NA,CASKREAGQPQHF,TGTGCCAGCAAAAGGGAAGCAGGTCAGCCCCAGCATTTT
TRBJ1-2,NA,TRBV29-1,NA,CSVVIENNYGYTF,TGCAGCGTTGTTATAGAAAATAACTATGGCTACACCTTC
TRBJ2-2,NA,TRBV7-9,NA,CASSHSRDTGELFF,TGTGCCAGCAGCCACTCACGGGACACCGGGGAGCTGTTTTTT
TRBJ1-6,NA,TRBV5-4,NA,CASSEGTFSYNSPLHF,TGTGCCAGCAGCGAGGGTACTTTCTCCTATAATTCACCCCTCCACTTT
TRBJ2-3,NA,TRBV5-5,NA,CASSLAYSPTDTQYF,TGTGCCAGCAGCTTGGCATACAGTCCCACAGATACGCAGTATTTT
TRBJ2-7,NA,TRBV21-1,once,CASSNPTPPGYEQYF,TGTGCCAGCAGCAACCCCACCCCTCCGGGCTACGAGCAGTACTTC
TRBJ2-2,TRBD1,TRBV19,NA,CASSKGGPNTGELFF,TGTGCCAGTAGTAAAGGGGGCCCGAACACCGGGGAGCTGTTTTTT
TRBJ2-3,NA,TRBV19,NA,CASSIDALPRGTDTQYF,TGTGCCAGTAGTATAGACGCTTTACCGAGGGGCACAGATACGCAGTATTTT
TRBJ2-1,NA,TRBV6-1,once,CASSGSGGGPGNEQFF,TGTGCCAGCAGTGGTTCAGGGGGGGGGCCGGGCAATGAGCAGTTCTTC
TRBJ2-2,NA,TRBV27,NA,CASSLRGRANTGELFF,TGTGCCAGCAGTTTAAGGGGTAGGGCGAACACCGGGGAGCTGTTTTTT
TRBJ2-3,TRBD2,TRBV4-2,once,CASSQASSGRNTDTQYF,TGTGCCAGCAGCCAGGCGTCTAGCGGGCGAAACACAGATACGCAGTATTTT
TRBJ2-3,NA,TRBV5-4,NA,CASSSSREADTQYF,TGTGCCAGCAGTTCTTCCAGGGAGGCAGATACGCAGTATTTT
TRBJ2-2,TRBD2,TRBV5-5,NA,CASSLVLAGGGFGGELFF,TGTGCCAGCAGCTTGGTTCTAGCGGGAGGAGGATTTGGCGGGGAGCTGTTTTTT
TRBJ1-2,NA,TRBV7-9,NA,CASTTRGSEYGYTF,TGTGCCAGCACCACCAGGGGCAGCGAGTATGGCTACACCTTC
TRBJ2-7,TRBD1,TRBV5-1,NA,CASSLQGATYEQYF,TGCGCCAGCAGCTTACAGGGGGCAACCTACGAGCAGTACTTC
TRBJ1-4,NA,TRBV7-2,NA,CASSLGGGQGNEKLFF,TGTGCCAGCAGCTTAGGTGGGGGACAAGGGAATGAAAAACTGTTTTTT
TRBJ2-5,NA,TRBV6-6,NA,CASSTRPTGVETQYF,TGTGCCAGCAGTACGAGACCCACGGGAGTCGAGACCCAGTACTTC
TRBJ2-7,NA,TRBV10-2,few,CASKGELNEQYF,TGCGCCAGCAAAGGGGAACTGAACGAGCAGTACTTC
TRBJ2-7,NA,TRBV10-2,NA,CASSIPGGGRVDEQYF,TGCGCCAGCAGCATTCCTGGGGGGGGCCGGGTAGACGAGCAGTACTTC
TRBJ1-1,TRBD1,TRBV11-1,NA,CASSSRDRNTEAFF,TGTGCCAGCAGCTCCCGGGACAGGAACACTGAAGCTTTCTTT
TRBJ1-3,NA,TRBV5-6,NA,CAAHPNGGNTIYF,TGTGCCGCTCACCCTAACGGAGGAAACACCATATATTTT
TRBJ2-6,TRBD2,TRBV15,NA,CATSRLGLAGVVPSGANVLTF,TGTGCCACCAGCAGATTAGGACTAGCGGGGGTAGTTCCCTCTGGGGCCAACGTCCTGACTTTC
TRBJ2-3,TRBD2,TRBV5-1,NA,CASSILEASGADTQYF,TGCGCCAGCAGCATCCTCGAGGCTAGCGGGGCAGATACGCAGTATTTT
TRBJ2-3,TRBD2,TRBV9,NA,CASSRRSGGDTDTQYF,TGTGCCAGCAGCAGGAGGAGCGGGGGGGACACAGATACGCAGTATTTT
TRBJ2-1,TRBD2,TRBV9,NA,CASSIQGLAVYNEQFF,TGTGCCAGCAGCATACAGGGACTAGCGGTTTACAATGAGCAGTTCTTC
TRBJ1-2,TRBD1,TRBV30,NA,CAWNRDRGYYGYTF,TGTGCCTGGAACCGGGACAGGGGCTACTATGGCTACACCTTC
TRBJ2-5,TRBD1,TRBV5-1,NA,CASSPGQGETQYF,TGCGCCAGCAGCCCCGGACAGGGGGAGACCCAGTACTTC
TRBJ1-6,TRBD1,TRBV2,NA,CASSETGDNSPLHF,TGTGCCAGCAGTGAAACAGGGGATAATTCACCCCTCCACTTT
TRBJ2-1,NA,TRBV7-3,NA,CASSLMAGRVDEQFF,TGTGCCAGCAGCTTAATGGCGGGAAGGGTTGATGAGCAGTTCTTC
TRBJ1-1,TRBD1,TRBV25-1,NA,CASRETGTGVTEAFF,TGTGCCAGCAGAGAGACCGGGACAGGGGTCACTGAAGCTTTCTTT
TRBJ2-7,NA,TRBV5-1,NA,CASSLLDGNYEQYF,TGCGCCAGCAGCTTGTTGGACGGAAACTACGAGCAGTACTTC
TRBJ2-3,NA,TRBV4-1,NA,CASSQAGNTQYF,TGCGCCAGCAGCCAAGCTGGAAATACGCAGTATTTT
TRBJ2-2,NA,TRBV7-3,NA,CASSLSVSTGELFF,TGTGCCAGCAGCTTAAGCGTCAGCACCGGGGAGCTGTTTTTT
TRBJ2-7,NA,TRBV27,NA,CASRRLTGLGYEQYF,TGTGCCAGCAGGCGTCTTACAGGGTTGGGCTACGAGCAGTACTTC
TRBJ2-5,TRBD2,TRBV9,NA,CASSPGTSGGILETQYF,TGTGCCAGCAGCCCCGGGACTAGCGGGGGGATTCTGGAGACCCAGTACTTC
TRBJ2-7,NA,TRBV4-1,NA,CASSPTGQTYEQYF,TGCGCCAGCAGCCCCACCGGACAGACCTACGAGCAGTACTTC
TRBJ1-1,NA,TRBV29-1,NA,CSVIGRRNEKNTEAFF,TGCAGCGTCATCGGACGAAGGAATGAAAAGAACACTGAAGCTTTCTTT
TRBJ2-2,NA,TRBV7-2,once,CASSLSIYYGGRNTGELFF,TGTGCCAGCAGCTTATCTATATACTACGGGGGTCGTAACACCGGGGAGCTGTTTTTT